These 19 T cell receptor beta chains came from one sample sequenced in a study of technical replicates of blood from a few donors. The table came from immunoSEQ multiplex PCR; TCRdb's copy has only in-frame clones and leaves some out. The data show approximately 70,000 clones, about 94% seen once. Sequenced: T cells isolated from PBMCs. The source is a human donor in good health.

This chain joins TRBV4-3 and TRBJ2-3, with D unresolved. Germline V CDR1 and CDR2: LGHNA, YSLEER. The CDR3 loop spans 15 amino acids. The V and J ends lost 4 bases and 1 base respectively, with 12 bases between them. CDR3 DNA: TGCGCCAGCAGCCTTCTCCCTACCGGCACAGATACGCAGTATTTT. Its protein is CASSLLPTGTDTQYF.

This rearrangement joins TRBV30 to TRBJ1-1, with 8 bases identical to TRBD1. Germline trimming cut 3 bases from V and 4 bases from J; bases unmatched to any gene: 7. CDR1 is GTSNPN and CDR2 is SVGIG in the germline V gene (reference sequence). The CDR3 extends over 14 amino acids. In nucleotides, the CDR3 is TGTGCCTGGAGCGACAGGGGAGGAGGCACTGAAGCTTTCTTT. It codes for CAWSDRGGGTEAFF.

The rearrangement joins TRBV19 to TRBJ2-1; D is perhaps TRBD2 (6 bases). The ends were cut back, 3 bases at V and 4 bases at J, with 13 bases in the middle. CDR3 length: 15 residues. Per germline, CDR1 LNHDA and CDR2 SQIVND (reference sequence). The CDR3 here is CASSIRETLYNEQFF. Written as DNA, the CDR3 is TGTGCCAGTAGTATTCGGGAGACGCTTTACAATGAGCAGTTCTTC.

The V call is TRBV10-2, the J call TRBJ2-4; a possible D gene is TRBD1 (5 bases). CDR3 length: 15 amino acids. Germline CDR1 and CDR2: WSHSY and SAAADI. V was cut by 3 bases and J by 4 bases, with 13 bases left in between. CDR3 loop: CASSDMTDSKNIQYF. CDR3 in DNA: TGCGCCAGCAGTGATATGACAGACTCTAAAAACATTCAGTACTTC.

This chain links TRBV2 with TRBJ2-7; weak D call: TRBD2 (6 bases). The ends were cut back, 6 bases at V and 4 bases at J, with 13 bases in the middle. CDR3 length: 13 amino acids. Germline CDR1 is SNHLY and CDR2 is FYNNEI. The CDR3: CASSRDFLYEQYF. The CDR3 region has the DNA TGTGCCAGCAGCCGGGACTTTTTATACGAGCAGTACTTC.

The rearrangement joins TRBV6-5 to TRBJ2-1, with 9 nucleotides matching TRBD2. V lost 0 bases to trimming and J lost 6 bases; unmatched junction nucleotides: 3. CDR1 and CDR2 (germline): MNHEY, SVGAGI. This CDR3 has 15 residues. CDR3 in DNA: TGTGCCAGCAGTTACTCGGGACTAGCTGGCAATGAGCAGTTCTTC. This sequence encodes CASSYSGLAGNEQFF.

The chain has TRBV7-8 and TRBJ2-3, with 10 positions matching TRBD1. The V gene end was trimmed by 7 bases and the J gene end by 5 bases; junction bases not matched to a gene: 9. This CDR3 region has 15 residues. Germline-derived CDR1 and CDR2 are SGHVS and FQNEAQ. CDR3 protein: CASTLPGQGIDTQYF. The CDR3 DNA reads as TGTGCCAGCACCCTCCCGGGACAGGGGATAGATACGCAGTATTTT.

The V gene is TRBV30, the J gene TRBJ1-6; 8 positions match TRBD1. Trimming removed 8 bases from V and 10 bases from J; junction bases left unmatched: 10. The CDR3 loop spans 13 amino acids. The germline V gene encodes CDR1 GTSNPN and CDR2 SVGIG (reference sequence). This chain's CDR3 is CAIDRGMESPLHF. The CDR3 nucleotides read TGTGCCATAGACAGGGGCATGGAGTCACCCCTCCACTTT. The complete variable domain, with remaining parts taken from reference TRBV30 and TRBJ1-6, reads SQTIHQWPATLVQPVGSPLSLECTVEGTSNPNLYWYRQAAGRGLQLLFYSVGIGQISSEVPQNLSASRPQDRQFILSSKKLLLSDSGFYLCAIDRGMESPLHFGNGTRLTVT.

The gene calls are TRBV4-2 and TRBJ2-3; D is ambiguous. V was clipped by 0 bases and J by 0 bases, with 4 bases between them. Germline-derived CDR1 and CDR2 are LGHNA and YNFKEQ. The CDR3 contains 14 residues. CDR3: CASSQDQSTDTQYF. The CDR3 DNA reads TGTGCCAGCAGCCAAGACCAGAGCACAGATACGCAGTATTTT.

J is TRBJ2-3 and V is TRBV29-1; 7 bases fit TRBD2. The CDR3 totals 16 residues. V was clipped by 2 bases and J by 5 bases; unmatched bases: 13. Germline CDR1 SQVTM, CDR2 ANQGSEA. CDR3 in DNA: TGCAGCGTTGAAAAGGGAAGGCGGGAGTTAGGAGATACGCAGTATTTT. Protein sequence: CSVEKGRRELGDTQYF.

The V gene is TRBV7-7, the J gene TRBJ2-1, with 9 bases matching TRBD1. Per germline, CDR1 SSHAT and CDR2 FNYEAQ (reference sequence). The CDR3 has 15 residues. The ends lost 0 bases at V and 11 bases at J; junction bases unmatched: 8. The CDR3 DNA is TGTGCCAGCAGCTTAGCTGGGACAGGGATTAGTAAGCAGTTCTTC. Protein: CASSLAGTGISKQFF. Full variable domain (outside the CDR3, taken from reference TRBV7-7 and TRBJ2-1): GAGVSQSPRYKVTKRGQDVTLRCDPISSHATLYWYQQALGQGPEFLTYFNYEAQPDKSGLPSDRFSAERPEGSISTLTIQRTEQRDSAMYRCASSLAGTGISKQFFGPGTRLTVL.

The rearrangement links TRBV10-3 to TRBJ2-5; TRBD2 is a possible D gene (6 bases). Germline V lookup: CDR1 ENHRY, CDR2 SYGVKD. The CDR3 is 13 amino acids. The ends were cut back, 4 bases at V and 4 bases at J, with 10 bases in the middle. The CDR3 loop is CAISASGVETQYF. The CDR3 nucleotides read TGTGCCATCAGTGCTTCGGGGGTAGAGACCCAGTACTTC.

The gene calls are TRBV19 and TRBJ1-4; D gene uncertain. V was clipped by 9 bases and J by 6 bases, with 11 bases between them. The CDR3 is 12 amino acids. Germline V CDR1 and CDR2: LNHDA, SQIVND (reference sequence). The CDR3 DNA follows: TGTGCCAGGTATCTCGACTATGAAAAACTGTTTTTT. Amino acid sequence: CARYLDYEKLFF.

The rearrangement uses TRBV7-8 and TRBJ1-1; the D is unclear. The CDR3 has 13 amino acids. CDR1 is SGHVS and CDR2 is FQNEAQ in the germline V gene. Trimming shortened V by 1 base and J by 2 bases, and 5 bases separated the two germline ends. For the CDR3, the DNA is TGTGCCAGCAGCTTAGGCAGAAACACTGAAGCTTTCTTT. It codes for CASSLGRNTEAFF.

The chain joins TRBV5-1 to TRBJ1-1, with D unresolved. Trimming left V 4 bases short and J 6 bases short, with 16 bases between. The germline gives CDR1 SGHRS, CDR2 YFSETQ. The CDR3 extends over 14 amino acids. CDR3 sequence: CASSPGVSYSEAFF. CDR3 sequence (DNA): TGCGCCAGCAGCCCGGGTGTAAGTTACTCTGAAGCTTTCTTT.

The chain carries TRBV7-2 and TRBJ2-7; 7 bases fit TRBD1. The CDR3 is 15 amino acids. In germline, CDR1 is SGHTA, CDR2 FQGNSA. V lost 4 bases, J lost 2 bases, and 8 bases stayed unmatched. Written as DNA, the CDR3 is TGTGCCAGCAGCTCAGGGGGACGGCCACCCTACGAGCAGTACTTC. Translating gives CASSSGGRPPYEQYF.

The V call is TRBV5-4, the J call TRBJ2-1; a weak D match, TRBD2 (7 bases). V was clipped by 3 bases and J by 9 bases, with 19 bases between them. CDR1 SGHNT and CDR2 YYREEE come from the germline V gene (reference sequence). CDR3 length: 15 amino acids. As DNA, the CDR3 is TGTGCCAGCAGCTCCTCCGTGGGGGAGGGGGGTGAGCAGTTCTTC. It codes for CASSSSVGEGGEQFF.

V gene TRBV4-1 combines with J gene TRBJ2-7; D not certain. The length of the CDR3 is 13 residues. The V and J ends lost 4 bases and 5 bases respectively, with 12 bases between them. CDR1 is MGHRA, CDR2 YSYEKL, per germline. The CDR3 reads CASSPFSGDEQYF. The DNA of the CDR3 is TGCGCCAGCAGCCCCTTCTCAGGCGACGAGCAGTACTTC.

The rearrangement joins TRBV19 to TRBJ1-5; possibly TRBD1 for D (5 bases). The CDR3 contains 16 residues. From germline, CDR1 is LNHDA and CDR2 SQIVND (reference sequence). Trimming took off 3 bases at V and 2 bases at J, with 14 bases between the two ends. This CDR3 is CASSIGGSGGNQPQHF. The CDR3 nucleotides are TGTGCCAGTAGTATTGGGGGGAGCGGGGGCAATCAGCCCCAGCATTTT. The variable domain in full, completed from reference TRBV19 and TRBJ1-5, reads DGGITQSPKYLFRKEGQNVTLSCEQNLNHDAMYWYRQDPGQGLRLIYYSQIVNDFQKGDIAEGYSVSREKKESFPLTVTSAQKNPTAFYLCASSIGGSGGNQPQHFGDGTRLSIL.